The rows below give T cell receptor beta chains drawn from one sample of a study of T cell responses to AZD1222 COVID-19 vaccine. Here immunoSEQ multiplex PCR was the method, and the copy in TCRdb shows in-frame clones only, minus some. Of about 130,000 clones in the sample, about 93% were seen once. The sequencing used peripheral blood, collected on day 0 of AZD1222 vaccination. The receptors stem from an adult in good health. The CDR3 runs from the conserved cysteine through the conserved F or W. D genes are given only for firm matches. The size field is filled for only some rows; it gives once, few, many or a size class.

V	J	size	D	CDR3	DNA
TRBV28	TRBJ2-7	NA	NA	CASTLHPLGSYEQYF	TGTGCCAGCACCCTCCATCCGTTGGGCTCCTACGAGCAGTACTTC
TRBV5-4	TRBJ1-1	NA	NA	CASSSDFMNTEAFF	TGTGCCAGCAGCTCGGACTTCATGAACACTGAAGCTTTCTTT
TRBV6-1	TRBJ1-1	NA	NA	CASSEGAPTEAFF	TGTGCCAGCAGTGAAGGGGCACCCACTGAAGCTTTCTTT
TRBV5-1	TRBJ2-3	NA	TRBD2	CASSFWTSGITDTQYF	TGCGCCAGCAGCTTCTGGACTAGCGGGATCACAGATACGCAGTATTTT
TRBV19	TRBJ1-2	NA	NA	CASRRERTDGYTF	TGTGCCAGTAGAAGGGAACGTACGGATGGCTACACCTTC
TRBV5-1	TRBJ1-1	NA	NA	CASKTMTLNTEAFF	TGCGCCAGCAAGACGATGACCCTGAACACTGAAGCTTTCTTT
TRBV7-9	TRBJ2-5	few	NA	CASSLGSETQYF	TGTGCCAGCAGCTTGGGGTCGGAGACCCAGTACTTC
TRBV6-7	TRBJ1-1	once	NA	CASSYSPPDLNTEAFF	TGTGCCAGCAGTTACTCTCCCCCAGACTTGAACACTGAAGCTTTCTTT
TRBV6-6	TRBJ1-1	NA	NA	CASSYSVDGSTEAFF	TGTGCCAGCAGTTACTCAGTGGACGGGAGCACTGAAGCTTTCTTT
TRBV12-3/TRBV12-4	TRBJ1-1	NA	NA	CASSLEQETEAFF	TGTGCCAGCAGTTTGGAACAGGAGACTGAAGCTTTCTTT
TRBV5-4	TRBJ2-5	NA	NA	CASSFQETQYF	TGTGCCAGCAGTTTCCAAGAGACCCAGTACTTC
TRBV6-2/TRBV6-3	TRBJ2-2	NA	TRBD1	CASSRPQGAGELFF	TGTGCCAGCAGTCGACCGCAGGGGGCCGGGGAGCTGTTTTTT
TRBV12-3/TRBV12-4	TRBJ2-2	NA	NA	CASSQAWTGELFF	TGTGCCAGCAGTCAAGCTTGGACCGGGGAGCTGTTTTTT
TRBV28	TRBJ2-7	once	NA	CASSLMGREQYF	TGTGCCAGCAGTCTTATGGGGCGCGAGCAGTACTTC
TRBV2	TRBJ2-7	NA	NA	CASEVSSYEQYF	TGTGCCAGCGAGGTCTCCTCCTACGAGCAGTACTTC
TRBV27	TRBJ1-2	NA	NA	CASSWDGRGGYTF	TGTGCCAGCAGTTGGGACGGAAGGGGTGGCTACACCTTC
TRBV24-1	TRBJ1-5	NA	NA	CATSVRGVNQPQHF	TGTGCCACCAGTGTTAGGGGAGTCAATCAGCCCCAGCATTTT
TRBV19	TRBJ1-4	NA	TRBD1	CASLGGATNEKLFF	TGTGCCAGTCTAGGGGGCGCTACTAATGAAAAACTGTTTTTT
TRBV5-1	TRBJ1-2	NA	TRBD1	CASSSGTGIYGYTF	TGCGCCAGCAGCTCTGGGACAGGGATCTATGGCTACACCTTC
TRBV13	TRBJ1-2	NA	TRBD1	CASSFRDSHYGYTF	TGTGCCAGCAGCTTCCGGGACAGCCACTATGGCTACACCTTC
TRBV5-4	TRBJ1-1	NA	TRBD1	CASSWDRRNTEAFF	TGTGCCAGCAGCTGGGACAGGAGGAACACTGAAGCTTTCTTT
TRBV7-9	TRBJ2-7	NA	NA	CASSHRDGLYEQYF	TGTGCCAGCAGCCATCGGGACGGACTCTACGAGCAGTACTTC
TRBV7-2	TRBJ1-3	NA	NA	CASSSPTGPGNTIYF	TGTGCCAGCAGCTCCCCCACGGGTCCCGGAAACACCATATATTTT
TRBV15	TRBJ2-6	NA	TRBD1	CATAGQGASGANVLTF	TGTGCCACCGCGGGACAGGGGGCGTCTGGGGCCAACGTCCTGACTTTC
TRBV5-4	TRBJ1-3	NA	NA	CASSTRTGTGNTIYF	TGTGCCAGCAGCACCCGGACGGGCACTGGAAACACCATATATTTT
TRBV7-9	TRBJ2-5	NA	NA	CASSLSLRGPRETQYF	TGTGCCAGCAGCTTATCGTTACGGGGTCCTCGGGAGACCCAGTACTTC
TRBV18	TRBJ1-4	NA	NA	CASSPNPGFGEKLFF	TGTGCCAGCTCACCTAATCCTGGTTTCGGTGAAAAACTGTTTTTT
TRBV2	TRBJ2-3	NA	NA	CASSEIQGANTQYF	TGTGCCAGCAGTGAAATTCAGGGTGCGAATACGCAGTATTTT
TRBV19	TRBJ2-1	NA	TRBD1	CASSGQGNSYNEQFF	TGTGCCAGTAGCGGACAGGGAAACTCCTACAATGAGCAGTTCTTC
TRBV18	TRBJ2-5	NA	NA	CASSPQGSETQYF	TGTGCCAGCTCACCCCAGGGGAGCGAGACCCAGTACTTC
TRBV5-6	TRBJ2-7	NA	NA	CASSFRQEQYF	TGTGCCAGCAGCTTCCGACAGGAGCAGTACTTC
TRBV7-9	TRBJ2-5	NA	TRBD1	CASSSQGGQETQYF	TGTGCCAGCAGCTCACAGGGGGGCCAAGAGACCCAGTACTTC
TRBV19	TRBJ1-5	NA	NA	CASNLGGQPQHF	TGTGCCAGTAATCTAGGAGGTCAGCCCCAGCATTTT
TRBV12-3/TRBV12-4	TRBJ1-4	NA	NA	CASSFSDEKLFF	TGTGCCAGCAGTTTCTCTGATGAAAAACTGTTTTTT
TRBV5-6	TRBJ2-1	NA	NA	CASSLGDRKYNEQFF	TGTGCCAGCAGCTTGGGGGACCGGAAGTACAATGAGCAGTTCTTC
TRBV29-1	TRBJ1-1	NA	NA	CSVVGAEMNTEAFF	TGCAGCGTTGTCGGGGCAGAGATGAACACTGAAGCTTTCTTT
TRBV9	TRBJ1-6	NA	TRBD1	CASSVRGRGNSPLHF	TGTGCCAGCAGCGTGAGGGGGCGAGGTAATTCACCCCTCCACTTT
TRBV9	TRBJ1-2	NA	NA	CASSEVWSMTGGRYTF	TGTGCCAGCAGCGAAGTATGGTCTATGACCGGGGGGCGCTACACCTTC
TRBV4-2	TRBJ2-1	few	NA	CASSQQTPDSTINEQFF	TGTGCCAGCAGCCAGCAAACCCCGGACTCGACCATCAATGAGCAGTTCTTC
TRBV6-5	TRBJ1-2	NA	TRBD1	CASRTGGGYGYTF	TGTGCCAGCCGAACAGGGGGCGGGTATGGCTACACCTTC
TRBV10-3	TRBJ1-6	NA	NA	CAISESFPRDSPLHF	TGTGCCATCAGTGAGTCATTTCCAAGGGATTCACCCCTCCACTTT
TRBV7-8	TRBJ1-6	NA	NA	CASSFWDSETLHF	TGTGCCAGCAGCTTTTGGGACTCTGAGACCCTCCACTTT
TRBV6-5	TRBJ1-6	NA	NA	CASRGALAPLHF	TGTGCCAGCAGGGGGGCACTAGCACCCCTCCACTTT
TRBV24-1	TRBJ2-6	NA	NA	CATSDGGASGANVLTF	TGTGCCACCAGTGATGGGGGGGCCTCTGGGGCCAACGTCCTGACTTTC
TRBV5-1	TRBJ2-5	NA	TRBD2	CASTGTTQETQYF	TGCGCCAGCACTGGGACTACTCAAGAGACCCAGTACTTC
TRBV7-9	TRBJ2-7	NA	NA	CASSLRGYEQYF	TGTGCCAGCAGCTTAAGGGGGTACGAGCAGTACTTC
TRBV11-2	TRBJ1-2	NA	NA	CASSLDQAVVYGYTF	TGTGCCAGCAGCTTAGATCAGGCGGTGGTTTATGGCTACACCTTC
TRBV6-5	TRBJ1-1	once	NA	CASSRGLNTEAFF	TGTGCCAGCAGTCGGGGTTTGAACACTGAAGCTTTCTTT
TRBV5-6	TRBJ2-1	NA	NA	CASSFIRGGYNEQFF	TGTGCCAGCAGCTTCATCCGGGGAGGCTACAATGAGCAGTTCTTC
TRBV15	TRBJ1-2	NA	TRBD1	CATSTGNGNGYTF	TGTGCCACTTCGACAGGGAATGGAAATGGCTACACCTTC
TRBV6-6	TRBJ1-5	NA	TRBD1	CASSLGQGAIQPQHF	TGTGCCAGCAGTTTGGGGCAGGGGGCGATTCAGCCCCAGCATTTT
TRBV18	TRBJ1-1	NA	NA	CASSPAAKTEAFF	TGTGCCAGCTCACCGGCAGCGAAGACTGAAGCTTTCTTT